This paragraph reports one T cell receptor (beta chain). The CDR3 covers 13 residues. V dropped 8 bases and J dropped 4; count of bases not matched to a gene: 7. These data originate in a study of blood T cell repertoires in COVID-19. At the level of the study: Samples representing acute and convalescent COVID-19 were sourced from the United States, Italy and Spain.

Authors' processing steps: Cell counts per sample came from amplifying reference gene primers. Sequencing was performed with immunoSEQ multiplex PCR; in TCRdb, only in-frame clones are kept and a portion is missing. V and J calls plus clone size are reproduced from that table; the DNA served to infer D and trimming. The sample carries more than 300,000 clones, about 85% recorded once. Participant ages covered about 18 to 100 years across 25 or so US areas. Participants' reported clinical history set cohort assignment. The TCR sequence derives from a woman aged 25 to 39 who had recovered from COVID-19. The chain has TRBV23-1 and TRBJ1-1, with 7 bases aligning to TRBD1. TRBV23-1 qualifies as an ORF whose function is uncertain. Sequencing was performed on PBMCs or T cells enriched from blood (not recorded which). CDR3 in amino acids: CASCRAGGTEAFF. The DNA of the CDR3 is TGCGCCAGCTGCCGGGCAGGGGGCACTGAAGCTTTCTTT.